These T cell receptor beta chains were read from a single sample in a study of cytomegalovirus exposure and HLA in healthy donors. Clones were sequenced by immunoSEQ multiplex PCR, and TCRdb holds only the in-frame ones, with some missing. The sample shows around 100,000 clones, approximately 79% of them seen only once. The sequencing sample was made of PBMCs. These receptors originate from a woman in her 40s in good health and CMV-seronegative. The conserved cysteine and the conserved F or W are not part of the CDR3 here. D genes are given only for firm matches.

TRBD1,TRBJ2-1,TRBV6-1,ASSVPFGTGDEQF
TRBD1,TRBJ2-5,TRBV5-8,ASSPTTGGGRETQY
-,TRBJ2-7,TRBV14,ASSLQYRPYEQY
-,TRBJ2-1,TRBV7-2,ASSDRRFSEQF
-,TRBJ1-2,TRBV21-1,ASSKVGTGQGVNGYT
-,TRBJ2-5,TRBV5-4,ASSRVGGGLPTQY
-,TRBJ1-1,TRBV4-3,ASSQESRRNIEAF
TRBD2,TRBJ2-5,TRBV7-9,ASSFVAGGEETQY
-,TRBJ2-2,TRBV5-6,ASSSNDRRTGELF
TRBD1,TRBJ2-5,TRBV12-5,ASGLGGTGIETQY
TRBD2,TRBJ2-5,TRBV25-1,ASTLRGTSQETQY
-,TRBJ1-4,TRBV15,ATSRDLLGSSTNEKLF
TRBD2,TRBJ2-7,TRBV4-1,ASSLEGSTSGTLRSAYEQY
TRBD1,TRBJ2-7,TRBV5-1,ASSLDGTGIEQY
-,TRBJ2-1,TRBV6-1,ASRGRYNEQF
-,TRBJ2-3,TRBV5-1,ASRFTSDTDTQY
-,TRBJ1-1,TRBV5-1,ASSITGPGGTEAF
TRBD1,TRBJ1-1,TRBV7-2,ASSWTGQGTEAF